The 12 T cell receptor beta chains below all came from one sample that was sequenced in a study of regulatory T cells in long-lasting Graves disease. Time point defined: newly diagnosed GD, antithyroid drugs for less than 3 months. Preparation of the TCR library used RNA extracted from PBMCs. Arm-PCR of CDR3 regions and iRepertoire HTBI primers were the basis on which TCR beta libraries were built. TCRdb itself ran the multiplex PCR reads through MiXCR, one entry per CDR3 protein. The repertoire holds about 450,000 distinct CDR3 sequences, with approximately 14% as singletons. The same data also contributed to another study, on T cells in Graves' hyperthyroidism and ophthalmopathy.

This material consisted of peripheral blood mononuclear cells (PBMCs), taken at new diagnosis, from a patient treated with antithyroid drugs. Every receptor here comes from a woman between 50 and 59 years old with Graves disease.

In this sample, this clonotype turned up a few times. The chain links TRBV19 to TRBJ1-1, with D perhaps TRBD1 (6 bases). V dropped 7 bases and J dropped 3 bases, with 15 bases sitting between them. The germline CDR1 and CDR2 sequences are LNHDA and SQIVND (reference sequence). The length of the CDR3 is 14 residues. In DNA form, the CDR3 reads TGTGCCAGTAACGCAGGGCCAGGGGACACTGAAGCTTTCTTT. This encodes CASNAGPGDTEAFF.

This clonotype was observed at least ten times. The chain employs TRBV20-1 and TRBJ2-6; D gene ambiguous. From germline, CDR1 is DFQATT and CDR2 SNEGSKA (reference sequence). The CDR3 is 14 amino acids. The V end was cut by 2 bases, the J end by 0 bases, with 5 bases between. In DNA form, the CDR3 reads TGCAGTGCTAGACGGAGCTCTGGGGCCAACGTCCTGACTTTC. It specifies CSARRSSGANVLTF.

This chain's CDR3 is CSVGPQGHTEAFF. The CDR3 nucleotides are TGCAGCGTGGGACCCCAAGGGCACACTGAAGCTTTCTTT. The chain combines TRBV29-1 with TRBJ1-1, with D possibly being TRBD1 (5 bases). CDR1 and CDR2 from the germline V gene are SQVTM and ANQGSEA. V lost 6 bases and J lost 3, with 14 bases in between. The length of the CDR3 is 13 residues.

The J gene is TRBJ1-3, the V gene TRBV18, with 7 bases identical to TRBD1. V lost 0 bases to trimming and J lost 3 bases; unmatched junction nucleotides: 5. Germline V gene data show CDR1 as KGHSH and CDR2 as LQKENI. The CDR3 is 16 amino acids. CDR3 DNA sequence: TGTGCCAGCTCACCACCGGAGGGGGCCGGTGGAAACACCATATATTTT. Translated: CASSPPEGAGGNTIYF.

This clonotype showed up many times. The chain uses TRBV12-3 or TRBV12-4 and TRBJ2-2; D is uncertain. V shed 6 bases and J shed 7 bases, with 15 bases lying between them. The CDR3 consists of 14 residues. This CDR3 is CASRIDWYDGELFF. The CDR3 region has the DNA TGTGCCAGCAGGATAGATTGGTATGACGGGGAGCTGTTTTTT.

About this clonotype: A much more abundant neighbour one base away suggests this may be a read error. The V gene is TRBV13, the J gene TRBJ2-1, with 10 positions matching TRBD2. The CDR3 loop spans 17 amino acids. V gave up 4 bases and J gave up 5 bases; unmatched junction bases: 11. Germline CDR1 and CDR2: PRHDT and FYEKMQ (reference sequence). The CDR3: CASSSRESGREHNEQFF. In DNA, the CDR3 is TGTGCCAGCAGCTCCCGCGAGAGCGGGAGGGAACACAATGAGCAGTTCTTC.

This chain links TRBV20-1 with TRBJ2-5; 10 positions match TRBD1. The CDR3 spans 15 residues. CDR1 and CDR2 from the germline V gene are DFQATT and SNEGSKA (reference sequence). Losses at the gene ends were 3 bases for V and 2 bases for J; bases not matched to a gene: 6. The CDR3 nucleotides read TGCAGTGCTAGTTCTAAGGACAGGGGGCAAGAGACCCAGTACTTC. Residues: CSASSKDRGQETQYF.

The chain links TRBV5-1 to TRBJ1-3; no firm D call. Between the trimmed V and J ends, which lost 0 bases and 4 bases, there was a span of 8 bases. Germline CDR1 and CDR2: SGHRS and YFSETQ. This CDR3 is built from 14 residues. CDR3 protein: CASSLETVGNTIYF. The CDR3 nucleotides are TGCGCCAGCAGCTTGGAAACAGTCGGAAACACCATATATTTT.

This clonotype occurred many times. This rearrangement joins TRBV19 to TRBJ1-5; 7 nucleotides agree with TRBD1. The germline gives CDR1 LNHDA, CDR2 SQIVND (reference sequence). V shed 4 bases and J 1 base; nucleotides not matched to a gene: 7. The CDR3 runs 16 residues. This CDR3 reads CASSTSGTVSNQPQHF. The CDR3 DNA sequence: TGTGCCAGTAGTACTTCCGGGACAGTGAGCAATCAGCCCCAGCATTTT. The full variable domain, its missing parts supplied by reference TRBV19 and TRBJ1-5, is DGGITQSPKYLFRKEGQNVTLSCEQNLNHDAMYWYRQDPGQGLRLIYYSQIVNDFQKGDIAEGYSVSREKKESFPLTVTSAQKNPTAFYLCASSTSGTVSNQPQHFGDGTRLSIL.

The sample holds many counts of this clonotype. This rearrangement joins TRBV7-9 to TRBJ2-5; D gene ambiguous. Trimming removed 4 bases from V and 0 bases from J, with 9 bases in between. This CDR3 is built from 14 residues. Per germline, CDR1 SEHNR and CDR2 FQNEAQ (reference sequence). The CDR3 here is CASSWVSDQETQYF. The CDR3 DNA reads TGTGCCAGCAGCTGGGTCAGCGACCAAGAGACCCAGTACTTC.

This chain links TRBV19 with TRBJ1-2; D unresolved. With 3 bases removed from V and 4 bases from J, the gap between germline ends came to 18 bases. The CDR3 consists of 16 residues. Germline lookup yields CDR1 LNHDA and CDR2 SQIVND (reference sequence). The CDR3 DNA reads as TGTGCCAGTAGTATGAGAAACAACCCGGACTCCTATGGCTACACCTTC. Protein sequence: CASSMRNNPDSYGYTF.

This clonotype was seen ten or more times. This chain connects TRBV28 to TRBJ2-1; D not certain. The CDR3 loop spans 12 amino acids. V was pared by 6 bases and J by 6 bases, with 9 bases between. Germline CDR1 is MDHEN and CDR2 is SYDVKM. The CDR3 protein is CASRESGNEQFF. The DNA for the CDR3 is TGTGCCAGCAGGGAGAGTGGCAATGAGCAGTTCTTC. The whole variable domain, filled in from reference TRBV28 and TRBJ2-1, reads DVKVTQSSRYLVKRTGEKVFLECVQDMDHENMFWYRQDPGLGLRLIYFSYDVKMKEKGDIPEGYSVSREKKERFSLILESASTNQTSMYLCASRESGNEQFFGPGTRLTVL.